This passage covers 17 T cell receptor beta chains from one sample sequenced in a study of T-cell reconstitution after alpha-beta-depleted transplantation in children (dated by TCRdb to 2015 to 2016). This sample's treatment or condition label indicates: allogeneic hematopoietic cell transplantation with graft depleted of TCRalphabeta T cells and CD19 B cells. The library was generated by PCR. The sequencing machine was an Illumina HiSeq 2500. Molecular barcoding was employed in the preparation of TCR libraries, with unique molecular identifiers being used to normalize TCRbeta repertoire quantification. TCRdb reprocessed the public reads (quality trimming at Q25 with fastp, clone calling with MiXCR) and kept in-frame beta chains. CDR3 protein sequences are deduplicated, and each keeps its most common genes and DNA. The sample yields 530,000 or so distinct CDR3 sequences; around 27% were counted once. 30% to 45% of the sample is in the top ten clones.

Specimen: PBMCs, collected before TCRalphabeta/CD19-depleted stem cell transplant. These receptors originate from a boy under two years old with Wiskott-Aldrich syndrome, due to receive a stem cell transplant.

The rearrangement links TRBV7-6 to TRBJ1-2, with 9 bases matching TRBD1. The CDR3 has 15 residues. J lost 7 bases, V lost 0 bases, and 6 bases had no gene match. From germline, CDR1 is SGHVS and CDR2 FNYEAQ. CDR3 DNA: TGTGCCAGCAGCTTAGCTGGCGGGACAGGGACTGGCTACACCTTC. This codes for CASSLAGGTGTGYTF.

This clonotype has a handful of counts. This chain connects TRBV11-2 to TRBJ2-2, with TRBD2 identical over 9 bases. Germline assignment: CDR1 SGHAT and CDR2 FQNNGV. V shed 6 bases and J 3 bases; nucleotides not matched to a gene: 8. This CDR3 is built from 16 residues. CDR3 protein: CASSSTSGSYTGELFF. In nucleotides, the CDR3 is TGTGCCAGCAGTTCCACTAGCGGGTCCTACACCGGGGAGCTGTTTTTT.

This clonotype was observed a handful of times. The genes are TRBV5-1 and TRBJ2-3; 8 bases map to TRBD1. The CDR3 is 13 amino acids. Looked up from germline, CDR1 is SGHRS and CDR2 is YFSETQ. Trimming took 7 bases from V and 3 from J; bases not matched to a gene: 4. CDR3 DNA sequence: TGCGCCAGCTCGGGACAGGTAACAGATACGCAGTATTTT. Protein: CASSGQVTDTQYF. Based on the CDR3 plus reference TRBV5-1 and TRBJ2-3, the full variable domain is KAGVTQTPRYLIKTRGQQVTLSCSPISGHRSVSWYQQTPGQGLQFLFEYFSETQRNKGNFPGRFSGRQFSNSRSEMNVSTLELGDSALYLCASSGQVTDTQYFGPGTRLTVL.

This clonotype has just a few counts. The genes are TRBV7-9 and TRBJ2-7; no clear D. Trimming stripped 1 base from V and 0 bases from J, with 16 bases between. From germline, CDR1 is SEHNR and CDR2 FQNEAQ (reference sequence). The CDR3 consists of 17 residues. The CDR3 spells CASSLEVRSFLSYEQYF. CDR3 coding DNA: TGTGCCAGCAGCTTAGAAGTCCGGTCCTTCCTCTCCTACGAGCAGTACTTC. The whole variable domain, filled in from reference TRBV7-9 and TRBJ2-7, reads DTGVSQNPRHKITKRGQNVTFRCDPISEHNRLYWYRQTLGQGPEFLTYFQNEAQLEKSRLLSDRFSAERPKGSFSTLEIQRTEQGDSAMYLCASSLEVRSFLSYEQYFGPGTRLTVT.

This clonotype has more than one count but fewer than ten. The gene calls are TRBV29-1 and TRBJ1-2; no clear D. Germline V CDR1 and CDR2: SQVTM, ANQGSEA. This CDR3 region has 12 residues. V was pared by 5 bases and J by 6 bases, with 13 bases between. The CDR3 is CSVMTPRDGYTF. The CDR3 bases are TGCAGCGTTATGACACCTCGGGATGGCTACACCTTC.

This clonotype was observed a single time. This chain's CDR3 is CSARDPHGIDIQYF. The CDR3 bases are TGCAGTGCTAGAGATCCCCATGGTATTGACATTCAGTACTTC. V gene TRBV20-1 combines with J gene TRBJ2-4; D is undetermined. CDR3 size: 14 residues. Looked up from germline, CDR1 is DFQATT and CDR2 is SNEGSKA (reference sequence). V was pared by 0 bases and J by 8 bases, with 14 bases between.

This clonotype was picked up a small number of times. The CDR3 region has the DNA TGTGCCAGTAGTATCGACGACAAGGGGGCCCGGGAGCTGTTTTTT. Translation gives CASSIDDKGARELFF. This chain links TRBV19 with TRBJ2-2; TRBD1 matches 7 bases. J was trimmed by 9 bases and V by 3 bases; bases with no gene match: 10. Germline V gene lookup returns CDR1 LNHDA and CDR2 SQIVND (reference sequence). This CDR3 region has 15 residues.

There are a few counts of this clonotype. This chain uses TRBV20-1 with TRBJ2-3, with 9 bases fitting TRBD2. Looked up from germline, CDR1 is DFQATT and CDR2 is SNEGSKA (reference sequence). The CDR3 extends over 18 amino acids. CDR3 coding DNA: TGCAGCCTTTCCGTGGCAGGGTTCCTAGCGGGACCCACAGATACGCAGTATTTT. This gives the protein CSLSVAGFLAGPTDTQYF.

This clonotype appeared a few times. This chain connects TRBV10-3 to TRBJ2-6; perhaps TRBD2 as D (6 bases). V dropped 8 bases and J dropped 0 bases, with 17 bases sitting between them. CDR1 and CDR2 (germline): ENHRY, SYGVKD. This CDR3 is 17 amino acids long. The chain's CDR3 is CAISRLGGFSGANVLTF. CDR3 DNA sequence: TGTGCCATCTCCCGGTTGGGAGGCTTCTCTGGGGCCAACGTCCTGACTTTC.

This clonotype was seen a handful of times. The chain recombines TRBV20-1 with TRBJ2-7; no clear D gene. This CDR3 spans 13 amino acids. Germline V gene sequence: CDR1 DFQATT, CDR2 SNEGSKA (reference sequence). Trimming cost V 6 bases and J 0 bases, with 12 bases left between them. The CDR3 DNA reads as TGCAGTGCCCCTTCGGCTCACTCCTACGAGCAGTACTTC. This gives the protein CSAPSAHSYEQYF.

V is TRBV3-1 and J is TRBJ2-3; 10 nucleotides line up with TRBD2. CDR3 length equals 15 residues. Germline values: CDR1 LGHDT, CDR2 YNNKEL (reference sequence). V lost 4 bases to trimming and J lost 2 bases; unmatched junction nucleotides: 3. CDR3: CASSRGLADTDTQYF. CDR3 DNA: TGTGCCAGCAGCCGAGGACTAGCGGACACAGATACGCAGTATTTT.

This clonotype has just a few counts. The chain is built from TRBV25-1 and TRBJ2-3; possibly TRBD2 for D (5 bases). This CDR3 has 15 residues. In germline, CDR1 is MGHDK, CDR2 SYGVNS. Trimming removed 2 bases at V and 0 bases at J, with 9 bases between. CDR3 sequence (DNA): TGTGCCAGCAGTGAAGGACTGTCAAGCACAGATACGCAGTATTTT. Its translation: CASSEGLSSTDTQYF.

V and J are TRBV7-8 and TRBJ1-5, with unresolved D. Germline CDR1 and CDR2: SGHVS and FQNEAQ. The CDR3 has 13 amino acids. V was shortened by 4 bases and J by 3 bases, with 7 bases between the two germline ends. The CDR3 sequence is CASSSRPNQPQHF. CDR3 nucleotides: TGTGCCAGCAGCTCAAGACCCAATCAGCCCCAGCATTTT.

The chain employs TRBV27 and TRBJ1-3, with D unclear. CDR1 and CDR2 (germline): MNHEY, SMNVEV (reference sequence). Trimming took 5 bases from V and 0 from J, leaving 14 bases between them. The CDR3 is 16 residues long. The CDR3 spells CASSPRFLNSGNTIYF. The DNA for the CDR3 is TGTGCCAGCAGTCCAAGGTTCCTCAACTCTGGAAACACCATATATTTT.

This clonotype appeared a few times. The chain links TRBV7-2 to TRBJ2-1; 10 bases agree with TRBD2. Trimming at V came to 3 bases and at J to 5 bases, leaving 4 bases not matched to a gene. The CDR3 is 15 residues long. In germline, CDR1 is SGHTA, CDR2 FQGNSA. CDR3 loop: CASSFASGRHNEQFF. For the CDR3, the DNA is TGTGCCAGCAGCTTCGCTAGCGGGAGACACAATGAGCAGTTCTTC.

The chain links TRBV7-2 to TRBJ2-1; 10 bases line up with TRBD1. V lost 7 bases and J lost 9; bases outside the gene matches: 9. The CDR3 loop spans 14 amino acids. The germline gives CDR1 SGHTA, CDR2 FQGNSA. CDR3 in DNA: TGTGCCAGCATCGGGGACAGGGGTGCCGGTGAGCAGTTCTTC. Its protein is CASIGDRGAGEQFF.

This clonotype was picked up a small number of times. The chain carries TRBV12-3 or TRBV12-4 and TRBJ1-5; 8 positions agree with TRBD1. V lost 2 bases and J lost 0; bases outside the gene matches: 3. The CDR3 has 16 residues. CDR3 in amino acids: CASSLRQGISNQPQHF. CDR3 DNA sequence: TGTGCCAGCAGTTTAAGACAGGGGATTAGCAATCAGCCCCAGCATTTT.